The source of this TCR beta chain is a study of monozygotic twins with inflammatory bowel disease. cDNA was made in eight separate reactions per sample. Reprocessing the 5' RACE reads, TCRdb reports a single entry for every CDR3 protein and omits DNA. The sample has over 100,000 distinct CDR3 sequences. Donors each gave more than 2 ml of blood. What was sequenced was blood. This receptor was taken from a human donor with ulcerative colitis or Crohn's disease, or a healthy co-twin of an affected twin (not recorded which).

The CDR3 protein is CASSLNRQDTQPQHF. The V and J genes are TRBV4-2 and TRBJ1-5; TCRdb selects TRBD1, and the lack of DNA leaves this call unchecked. Germline CDR1 and CDR2: LGHNA and YNFKEQ. The CDR3 is made up of 15 amino acids.